Presented here are 14 T cell receptor beta chains from one specimen sequenced in a study of blood T cell repertoires in COVID-19 (dated by TCRdb to 2018 to 2021). Library preparation employed the immunoSEQ multiplex PCR assay. The immuneACCESS repertoire file appears here via TCRdb, limited to in-frame rearrangements. These files lack a portion of the clones; in checked studies, under half of the deficit traces to unresolved V genes, and the cause of the others is not known. The sample includes roughly 200,000 clones, with approximately 87% observed a single time. About 6% of the sample goes to the ten largest clones. The sample consisted of peripheral blood. The receptors were gathered from a man between 60 and 75 years old who had recovered from COVID-19.

V is TRBV7-8 and J is TRBJ2-2; 7 nucleotides line up with TRBD1. The CDR3 sequence is 15 residues long. J was trimmed by 0 bases and V by 4 bases; bases with no gene match: 2. Germline V gene lookup returns CDR1 SGHVS and CDR2 FQNEAQ. Here the CDR3 reads CASSSGQSNTGELFF. The DNA for the CDR3 is TGTGCCAGCAGCTCGGGACAGTCGAACACCGGGGAGCTGTTTTTT.

V gene TRBV18 combines with J gene TRBJ1-5, with D possibly being TRBD1 (5 bases). This CDR3 has 14 residues. CDR1 and CDR2 (germline): KGHSH, LQKENI. Trimming took 5 bases from V and 7 from J, leaving 15 bases between them. The CDR3 is CASSGGTVNQPQHF. DNA for the CDR3: TGTGCCAGCTCAGGCGGGACCGTTAACCAGCCCCAGCATTTT.

The chain carries TRBV27 and TRBJ2-1; 13 bases are shared with TRBD2. The germline V gene has CDR1 MNHEY and CDR2 SMNVEV (reference sequence). The CDR3 totals 19 residues. Germline trimming cut 5 bases from V and 1 base from J; bases unmatched to any gene: 11. The DNA for the CDR3 is TGTGCCAGCAGTACGCCGGGACTAGCGGGACGAAGGTCCTACAATGAGCAGTTCTTC. Translating it yields CASSTPGLAGRRSYNEQFF.

V usage is TRBV5-1 and J usage is TRBJ2-7; D gene ambiguous. V gave up 2 bases and J gave up 2 bases, with 8 bases separating them. Looked up from germline, CDR1 is SGHRS and CDR2 is YFSETQ. CDR3 length equals 13 residues. This chain's CDR3 is CASSFGDPYEQYF. In DNA, the CDR3 is TGCGCCAGCAGCTTTGGAGACCCCTACGAGCAGTACTTC.

V is TRBV29-1 and J is TRBJ2-5; D is unclear. Trimming removed 4 bases at V and 5 bases at J, with 5 bases between. CDR1 and CDR2 (germline): SQVTM, ANQGSEA. The CDR3 is 10 amino acids. The DNA for the CDR3 is TGCAGCGTTGGGGCGGAGACCCAGTACTTC. Encoded protein: CSVGAETQYF.

The V gene is TRBV25-1, the J gene TRBJ1-2; D might be TRBD1 (5 bases). CDR1 is MGHDK and CDR2 is SYGVNS in the germline V gene. The CDR3 is 13 amino acids. Trimming stripped 1 base from V and 8 bases from J, with 11 bases between. Here the CDR3 DNA reads TGTGCCAGCAGTGAATTCGCGGGGCTGGGCTACACCTTC. It specifies CASSEFAGLGYTF.

This clone was seen a few times. This chain links TRBV3-1 (or the pseudogene TRBV3-2) with TRBJ1-5; 8 bases align to TRBD1. V shed 2 bases and J 6 bases; nucleotides not matched to a gene: 3. Looked up from germline, CDR1 is LGHDT and CDR2 is YNNKEL (reference sequence). The CDR3 runs to 14 residues. This chain's CDR3 is CASSQSRGLQPQHF. The CDR3 coding sequence is TGTGCCAGCAGCCAAAGCAGGGGGCTTCAGCCCCAGCATTTT.

The gene calls are TRBV19 and TRBJ2-6; TRBD1 might be the D (7 bases). V lost 4 bases and J 0 bases, leaving 13 bases between the germline ends. Per the germline V gene, CDR1 is LNHDA and CDR2 is SQIVND (reference sequence). This CDR3 comprises 17 residues. The DNA for the CDR3 is TGTGCCAGTAGTAGCAGGGGGGAAAGCTCTGGGGCCAACGTCCTGACTTTC. It is translated as CASSSRGESSGANVLTF.

V gene TRBV5-1 combines with J gene TRBJ1-3; tentatively, D is TRBD1 (5 bases). The CDR3 contains 17 residues. The V gene's germline CDR1 is SGHRS and CDR2 YFSETQ. V lost 4 bases and J lost 0, with 17 bases in between. CDR3 bases: TGCGCCAGCAGCCTGGGACGGACTCAGATCTCTGGAAACACCATATATTTT. As protein: CASSLGRTQISGNTIYF.

This chain joins TRBV11-3 and TRBJ2-1, with TRBD2 matching over 9 bases. Germline V lookup: CDR1 SGHNT, CDR2 YENEEA. CDR3 length: 18 amino acids. The V segment lost 0 bases and the J segment 5 bases; nucleotides outside the gene matches: 11. CDR3 in DNA: TGTGCCAGCAGCTTAGATCAAGGAGGGACTAGCAAAGACAATGAGCAGTTCTTC. As protein: CASSLDQGGTSKDNEQFF.

The chain recombines TRBV7-3 with TRBJ1-1; D is unclear. This CDR3 has 13 residues. The V end was cut by 6 bases, the J end by 4 bases, with 12 bases between. The germline V gene has CDR1 SGHTA and CDR2 FQGTGA. The CDR3: CASSQEPSTEAFF. CDR3 in DNA: TGTGCCAGCAGTCAAGAGCCGTCCACTGAAGCTTTCTTT. Variable domain in full (rest from reference TRBV7-3 and TRBJ1-1): GAGVSQTPSNKVTEKGKYVELRCDPISGHTALYWYRQSLGQGPEFLIYFQGTGAADDSGLPNDRFFAVRPEGSVSTLKIQRTERGDSAVYLCASSQEPSTEAFFGQGTRLTVV.

This clone has just a few counts. This chain links TRBV11-2 with TRBJ2-2; no definite D call. Germline CDR1 and CDR2: SGHAT and FQNNGV. V shed 3 bases and J shed 6 bases, with 5 bases lying between them. This CDR3 is built from 12 residues. CDR3 nucleotide sequence: TGTGCCAGCAGCTTCGCGGCCGGGGAGCTGTTTTTT. Its translation is CASSFAAGELFF. Full variable domain (rest looked up from reference TRBV11-2 and TRBJ2-2): EAGVAQSPRYKIIEKRQSVAFWCNPISGHATLYWYQQILGQGPKLLIQFQNNGVVDDSQLPKDRFSAERLKGVDSTLKIQPAKLEDSAVYLCASSFAAGELFFGEGSRLTVL.

This rearrangement joins TRBV19 to TRBJ2-1, with D perhaps TRBD2 (6 bases). The V end lost 3 bases, the J end lost 4 bases, and 16 bases lay between the germline ends. The CDR3 sequence is 16 residues long. CDR1 and CDR2 (germline): LNHDA, SQIVND (reference sequence). The CDR3 is CASSIIAAGRYNEQFF. For the CDR3, the DNA is TGTGCCAGTAGTATCATCGCGGCGGGACGATACAATGAGCAGTTCTTC.

This chain connects TRBV5-4 to TRBJ2-3; perhaps TRBD1 as D (5 bases). The V end lost 4 bases, the J end lost 2 bases, and 14 bases lay between the germline ends. In germline, CDR1 is SGHNT, CDR2 YYREEE (reference sequence). The CDR3 runs to 15 residues. The DNA for the CDR3 is TGTGCCAGCAGCATGAAGCAGGGCATCACAGATACGCAGTATTTT. It specifies CASSMKQGITDTQYF.